This T cell receptor beta chain stems from a study of Graves' ophthalmopathy and Graves' hyperthyroidism. As the template, RNA transcripts were used to amplify TCR beta CDR3 regions. Second-round multiplex PCR came after first-round RT-PCR with HTBI primers. TCRdb called the multiplex PCR reads again in MiXCR, with one record for every CDR3 protein. The sample holds about 550,000 distinct CDR3 sequences; 39% are singletons and the top ten take about 4.1%. This clonotype came up a few times. V dropped 6 bases and J dropped 2; count of bases not matched to a gene: 11. This CDR3 is 17 amino acids long. Enrolled hyperthyroidism patients had a new diagnosis, a duration under 2 months, and an age of 18 to 65.

This clonotype was sampled from an adult man with Graves' hyperthyroidism. The material sequenced was peripheral blood or thyroid tissue (not recorded which). The chain combines TRBV12-3 or TRBV12-4 with TRBJ2-2; 8 positions match TRBD2. The CDR3 sequence is CASSRFLAGSNTGELFF. DNA of the CDR3: TGTGCCAGCAGCCGTTTCTTAGCGGGGAGCAACACCGGGGAGCTGTTTTTT.